This T cell receptor (beta chain) was identified in a study of identical twins. Study outcomes and limitations: Not following the same donors, the study drew its conclusions from cross-sectional statistical analysis. Partial confounding of zero-insertion analyses by invariant MAIT and iNKT cells was possible. Excess sharing between twins was weaker in beta out-of-frame sequences.

This CDR3 spans 15 amino acids. V lost 2 bases, J lost 4 bases, and 10 bases stayed unmatched. Germline V CDR1 and CDR2: SQVTM, ANQGSEA. This clonotype has a handful of counts. Its antigen is not known. TCRdb passed the 5' RACE reads through MiXCR, listing each CDR3 protein once. The sample yields about 570,000 distinct CDR3 sequences, roughly 9.5% seen once. These records were also assigned to another study, of yellow fever vaccine responses in identical twins.

The origin of this receptor is a young woman in good health. Sequencing was carried out using PBMCs. The chain has TRBV29-1 and TRBJ2-5, with 7 positions matching TRBD2. The CDR3 region is CSVEISGLRGETQYF. The CDR3, as DNA: TGCAGCGTTGAAATTAGCGGGTTGCGAGGAGAGACCCAGTACTTC. Using reference TRBV29-1 and TRBJ2-5 for the parts outside the CDR3, the full variable domain is SAVISQKPSRDICQRGTSLTIQCQVDSQVTMMFWYRQQPGQSLTLIATANQGSEATYESGFVIDKFPISRPNLTFSTLTVSNMSPEDSSIYLCSVEISGLRGETQYFGPGTRLLVL.